The entry that follows covers one T cell receptor (beta chain) sequence. Its specificity is unknown. V was pared by 5 bases and J by 2 bases, with 10 bases between. This CDR3 has 13 amino acids. Germline assignment: CDR1 LNHDA and CDR2 SQIVND (reference sequence). The data belong to a study of cytomegalovirus exposure and HLA in healthy donors. Findings and limits, study-wide: Most TCR sequences showed up rarely, but some public TCRs showed up in many donors. Some TCR beta chains (approximately 180 of them) were listed as cytomegalovirus-associated. Three CMV-associated chains were confirmed in vitro to be specific for CMV antigens.

Using immunoSEQ multiplex PCR, the repertoire was profiled, and TCRdb retains in-frame clones only, with some absent. The repertoire includes some 140,000 clones, approximately 86% of them detected once, and approximately 20% sits in the top ten. This rearrangement joins TRBV19 to TRBJ2-7; D unresolved. The sequenced sample consisted of PBMCs. This clonotype was obtained from a man between 18 and 29 years old in good health and CMV-seropositive. The CDR3 DNA sequence: TGTGCCAGTAGTGGGCAGTTTGCCTACGAGCAGTACTTC. Amino acid sequence: CASSGQFAYEQYF.